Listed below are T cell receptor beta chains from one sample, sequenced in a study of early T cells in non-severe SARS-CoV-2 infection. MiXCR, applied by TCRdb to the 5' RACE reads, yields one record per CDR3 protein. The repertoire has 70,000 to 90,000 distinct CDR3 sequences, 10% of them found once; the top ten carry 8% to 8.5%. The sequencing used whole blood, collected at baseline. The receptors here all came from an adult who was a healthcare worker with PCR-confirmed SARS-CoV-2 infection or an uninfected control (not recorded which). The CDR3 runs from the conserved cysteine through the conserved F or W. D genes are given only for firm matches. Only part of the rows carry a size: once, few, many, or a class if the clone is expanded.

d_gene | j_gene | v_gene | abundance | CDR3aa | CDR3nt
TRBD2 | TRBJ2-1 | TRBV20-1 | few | CSESHGLEAYNEQFF | TGCAGTGAAAGCCACGGACTAGAGGCCTACAATGAGCAGTTCTTC
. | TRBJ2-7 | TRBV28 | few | CASSFGGSGQYF | TGTGCCAGCAGTTTTGGGGGGTCGGGGCAGTACTTC
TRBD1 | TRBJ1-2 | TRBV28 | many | CASSWDRGNSGYTF | TGTGCCAGCAGCTGGGACAGGGGAAACTCCGGCTACACCTTC
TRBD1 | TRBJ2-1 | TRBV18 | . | CASSPPGTGGYNEQFF | TGTGCCAGCTCACCACCAGGGACAGGGGGCTATAATGAGCAGTTCTTC
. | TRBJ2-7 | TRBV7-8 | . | CASSWGLLYEQYF | TGTGCCAGCAGCTGGGGGCTCCTTTACGAGCAGTACTTC
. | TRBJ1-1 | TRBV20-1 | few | CSANWESLNTEAFF | TGCAGTGCTAATTGGGAGTCCTTGAACACTGAAGCTTTCTTT
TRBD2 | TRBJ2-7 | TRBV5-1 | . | CASSGGAGGLNEQYF | TGCGCCAGCAGTGGTGGCGCGGGAGGACTGAACGAGCAGTACTTC
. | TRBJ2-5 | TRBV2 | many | CASSTGTQYF | TGTGCCAGCAGTACCGGGACCCAGTACTTC
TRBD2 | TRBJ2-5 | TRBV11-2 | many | CASSLSSSGIKKETQYF | TGTGCCAGCAGCTTATCTTCTAGCGGGATTAAGAAGGAGACCCAGTACTTC
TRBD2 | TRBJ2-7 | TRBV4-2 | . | CASSQWLAGVEQYF | TGTGCCAGCAGCCAATGGCTAGCGGGTGTCGAGCAGTACTTC
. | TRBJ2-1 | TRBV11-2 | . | CASSLDRGSYNEQFF | TGTGCCAGCAGCTTAGATCGGGGCTCCTACAATGAGCAGTTCTTC
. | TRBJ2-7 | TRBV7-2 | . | CASSHKRGYEQYF | TGTGCCAGCAGCCATAAAAGGGGCTACGAGCAGTACTTC
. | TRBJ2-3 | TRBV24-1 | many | CATSDLAHTQYF | TGTGCCACCAGTGATCTAGCCCATACGCAGTATTTT
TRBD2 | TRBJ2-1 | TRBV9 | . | CASSGASGPYNEQFF | TGTGCCAGCAGCGGGGCTAGCGGGCCCTACAATGAGCAGTTCTTC
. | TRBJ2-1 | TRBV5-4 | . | CASSPSGASDNEQFF | TGTGCCAGCAGCCCGAGTGGGGCATCGGACAATGAGCAGTTCTTC
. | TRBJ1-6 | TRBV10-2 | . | CASSGIINSPLHF | TGCGCCAGCAGTGGGATTATCAATTCACCCCTCCACTTT
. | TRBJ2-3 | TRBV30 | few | CAWRRYTDTQYF | TGTGCCTGGAGGCGTTACACAGATACGCAGTATTTT
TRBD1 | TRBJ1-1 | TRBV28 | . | CASSGSWTGRNTEAFF | TGTGCCAGCAGTGGCAGTTGGACAGGGAGGAACACTGAAGCTTTCTTT
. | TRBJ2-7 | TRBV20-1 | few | CSALWTADEQYF | TGCAGTGCCCTTTGGACGGCGGACGAGCAGTACTTC
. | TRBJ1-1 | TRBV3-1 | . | CASSQVRGEAFF | TGTGCCAGCAGCCAAGTACGTGGTGAAGCTTTCTTT
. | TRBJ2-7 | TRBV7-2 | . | CASSLGSIAGGSYEQYF | TGTGCCAGCAGCTTAGGCTCCATCGCGGGTGGGTCCTACGAGCAGTACTTC
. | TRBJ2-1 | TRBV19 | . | CASSLTQSSYNEQFF | TGTGCCAGTAGTTTGACACAGAGCTCCTACAATGAGCAGTTCTTC
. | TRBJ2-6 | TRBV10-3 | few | CAISESDSGANVLTF | TGTGCCATCAGTGAGTCGGACTCTGGGGCCAACGTCCTGACTTTC
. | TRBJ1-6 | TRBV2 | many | CARGPETASPLHF | TGTGCCAGAGGCCCTGAGACAGCTTCACCCCTCCACTTT
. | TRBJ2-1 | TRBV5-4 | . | CATISQGNYNEQFF | TGTGCCACCATAAGCCAGGGAAACTACAATGAGCAGTTCTTC
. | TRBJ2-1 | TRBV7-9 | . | CASNLGLYNEQFF | TGTGCCAGCAACTTGGGACTCTACAATGAGCAGTTCTTC
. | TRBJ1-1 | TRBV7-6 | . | CASSPSPGAGRGRNTEAFF | TGTGCCAGCAGCCCATCTCCGGGGGCCGGGCGCGGGAGGAACACTGAAGCTTTCTTT
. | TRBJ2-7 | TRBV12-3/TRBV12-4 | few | CASSPDRGGQYF | TGTGCCAGCAGTCCAGACCGGGGAGGGCAGTACTTC
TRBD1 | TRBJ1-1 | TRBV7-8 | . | CASSNPARTGTTEAFF | TGTGCCAGCAGCAACCCCGCTCGGACAGGGACGACTGAAGCTTTCTTT
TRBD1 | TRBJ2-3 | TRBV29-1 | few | CSGTSGTGADTQYF | TGCAGCGGAACATCCGGGACAGGGGCAGATACGCAGTATTTT
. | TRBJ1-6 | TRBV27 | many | CASSQLGNNSPLHF | TGTGCCAGCAGTCAACTGGGGAATAATTCACCCCTCCACTTT
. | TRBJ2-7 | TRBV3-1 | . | CASSRRDPRGGEQYF | TGTGCCAGCAGCCGCCGGGACCCAAGAGGGGGCGAGCAGTACTTC
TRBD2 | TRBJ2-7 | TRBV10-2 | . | CASREGYEQYF | TGCGCCAGCCGGGAGGGTTACGAGCAGTACTTC
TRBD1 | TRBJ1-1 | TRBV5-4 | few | CASSLGGTGEAFF | TGTGCCAGCAGCTTAGGTGGGACAGGTGAAGCTTTCTTT
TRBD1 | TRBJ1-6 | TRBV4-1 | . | CASSREDTTGVSYNSPLHF | TGCGCCAGCAGCCGGGAAGACACTACAGGGGTCTCCTATAATTCACCCCTCCACTTT
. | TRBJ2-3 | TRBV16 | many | CASSQSSVTDTQYF | TGTGCCAGCAGCCAATCGTCAGTGACAGATACGCAGTATTTT
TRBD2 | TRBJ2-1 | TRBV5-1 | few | CASSFPFSSGPSYNEQFF | TGCGCCAGCAGCTTCCCCTTTTCTAGCGGGCCCTCATACAATGAGCAGTTCTTC
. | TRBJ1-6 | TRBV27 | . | CASSSIGLNSPLHF | TGTGCCAGCAGTTCCATAGGGCTTAATTCACCCCTCCACTTT
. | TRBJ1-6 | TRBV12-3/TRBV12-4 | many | CASSLGSSYNSPLHF | TGTGCCAGCAGTTTAGGGAGCTCCTATAATTCACCCCTCCACTTT
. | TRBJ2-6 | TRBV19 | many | CASSISGAGANVLTF | TGTGCCAGTAGTATATCGGGTGCTGGGGCCAACGTCCTGACTTTC
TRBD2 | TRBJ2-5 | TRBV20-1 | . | CSAPQAGIQETQYF | TGCAGTGCTCCACAAGCGGGGATACAAGAGACCCAGTACTTC
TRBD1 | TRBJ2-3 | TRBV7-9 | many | CASSLGGPTDTQYF | TGTGCCAGCAGCCTAGGGGGCCCCACAGATACGCAGTATTTT
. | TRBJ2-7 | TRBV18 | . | CASSPFGTEQYF | TGTGCCAGCTCACCTTTCGGCACCGAGCAGTACTTC
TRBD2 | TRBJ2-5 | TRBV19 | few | CASSIGLAAGQETQYF | TGTGCCAGTAGTATCGGACTAGCAGCCGGCCAAGAGACCCAGTACTTC
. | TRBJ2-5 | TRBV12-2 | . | CASRLGSQETQYF | TGTGCAAGTCGCCTGGGGAGCCAAGAGACCCAGTACTTC
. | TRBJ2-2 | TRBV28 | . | CASSMDTGELFF | TGTGCCAGCAGTATGGACACCGGGGAGCTGTTTTTT
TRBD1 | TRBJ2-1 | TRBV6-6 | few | CASSYGQGANEQFF | TGTGCCAGCAGTTATGGACAGGGGGCCAATGAGCAGTTCTTC
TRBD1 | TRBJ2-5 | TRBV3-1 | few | CASIETGAGETQYF | TGTGCCAGCATTGAGACAGGGGCGGGGGAGACCCAGTACTTC
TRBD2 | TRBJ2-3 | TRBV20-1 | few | CSARAPPGLVVDTQYF | TGCAGTGCTAGAGCCCCTCCGGGACTAGTAGTTGATACGCAGTATTTT
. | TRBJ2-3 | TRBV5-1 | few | CASSTTSTDTQYF | TGCGCCAGCAGCACAACTAGCACAGATACGCAGTATTTT
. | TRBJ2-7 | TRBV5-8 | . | CASSFARVTSYEQYF | TGTGCCAGCAGCTTTGCCAGGGTCACTTCCTACGAGCAGTACTTC